This paragraph reports one TCR beta chain. Profiling relied on immunoSEQ multiplex PCR, and the TCRdb table lists in-frame clones only, not all of them. The repertoire holds 450,000 to 500,000 clones, around 85% seen once, with roughly 13% in the top ten. This entry is derived from a study of shared clonotypes between healthy human individuals. Per germline, CDR1 MDHEN and CDR2 SYDVKM. The length of the CDR3 is 14 residues. The chain is built from TRBV28 and TRBJ1-3; possibly TRBD1 for D (6 bases). The J call could be wrong; TRBJ2-2 is a better fit for the DNA end. Sequenced sample: PBMCs. The clonotype was recovered from a woman aged 40 to 55 in good health. Some clones in this sample may be carry-over from other donors' samples. CDR3 in DNA: TGTGCCAGCAGTTTAGAGGGGGACACCGGGGAGCTGTTTTTT. Its protein is CASSLEGDTGELFF.